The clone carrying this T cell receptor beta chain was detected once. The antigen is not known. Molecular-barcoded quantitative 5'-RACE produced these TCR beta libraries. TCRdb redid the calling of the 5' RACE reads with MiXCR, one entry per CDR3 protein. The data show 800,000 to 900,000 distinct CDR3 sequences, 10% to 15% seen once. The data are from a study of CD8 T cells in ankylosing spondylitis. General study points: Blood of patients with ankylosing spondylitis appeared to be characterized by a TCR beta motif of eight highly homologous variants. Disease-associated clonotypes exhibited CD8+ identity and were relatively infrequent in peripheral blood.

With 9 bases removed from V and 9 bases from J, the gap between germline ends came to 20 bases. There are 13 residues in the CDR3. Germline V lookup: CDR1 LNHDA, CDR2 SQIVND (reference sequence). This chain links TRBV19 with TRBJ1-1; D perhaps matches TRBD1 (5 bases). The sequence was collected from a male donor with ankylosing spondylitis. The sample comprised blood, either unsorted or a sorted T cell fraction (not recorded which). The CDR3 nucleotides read TGTGCCAGCCAAGTCCAGGGCGTGGGGAAAGCTTTCTTT. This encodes CASQVQGVGKAFF.